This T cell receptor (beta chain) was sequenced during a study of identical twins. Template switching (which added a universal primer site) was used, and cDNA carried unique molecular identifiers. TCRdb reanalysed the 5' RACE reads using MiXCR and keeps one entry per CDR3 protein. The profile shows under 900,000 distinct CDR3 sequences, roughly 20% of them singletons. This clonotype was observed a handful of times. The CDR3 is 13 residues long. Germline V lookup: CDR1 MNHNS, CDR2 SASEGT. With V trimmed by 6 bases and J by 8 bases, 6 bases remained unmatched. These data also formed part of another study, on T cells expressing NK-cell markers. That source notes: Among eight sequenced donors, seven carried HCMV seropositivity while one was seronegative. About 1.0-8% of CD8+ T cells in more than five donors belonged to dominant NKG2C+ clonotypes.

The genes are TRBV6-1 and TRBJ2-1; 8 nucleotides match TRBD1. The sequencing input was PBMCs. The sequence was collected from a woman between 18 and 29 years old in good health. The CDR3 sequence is CASSGTGRDEQFF. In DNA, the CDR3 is TGTGCCAGCAGCGGGACAGGCAGGGATGAGCAGTTCTTC.